Sequencing of this T cell receptor (beta chain) was carried out in a study of blood T cell repertoires in COVID-19. Repertoires were generated with immunoSEQ multiplex PCR, while TCRdb's copy carries only in-frame clones and drops some. Here the sample spans 200,000 to 300,000 clones, 75% to 90% being singletons. The sequence came from a human donor in a cohort sampled during active COVID-19. The specimen was peripheral blood.

CDR3 DNA sequence: TGTGCCAGCAGTTTTGGGCTCCGCACCTACGAGCAGTACTTC. It is translated as CASSFGLRTYEQYF. The V call is TRBV28, the J call TRBJ2-7; the D is unclear. This CDR3 region has 14 residues. Germline V CDR1 and CDR2: MDHEN, SYDVKM. V lost 3 bases to trimming and J lost 2 bases, with 11 bases between them.